Listed below are T cell receptor beta chains from one sample, sequenced in a study of blood T cell repertoires in COVID-19. Profiling relied on immunoSEQ multiplex PCR, and the TCRdb table lists in-frame clones only, not all of them. The sample has just over 300,000 clones; 87% are singletons. Material: PBMCs or T cells enriched from blood (not recorded which). These receptors originate from a woman between 18 and 30 years old who had recovered from COVID-19. Both conserved end residues are part of each CDR3. The D gene is left open where the match is weak. The size entry is marked missing in some rows and otherwise reads once, few, many or a size class.

abundance	v_gene	j_gene	d_gene	CDR3aa	CDR3nt
once	TRBV5-1	TRBJ2-7	-	CASSPIGGFGEQYF	TGCGCCAGCAGCCCCATCGGTGGTTTTGGCGAGCAGTACTTC
-	TRBV6-5	TRBJ1-2	TRBD1	CASRRTGGPDGYTF	TGTGCCAGCAGGCGGACAGGGGGTCCTGATGGCTACACCTTC
once	TRBV5-4	TRBJ1-4	-	CASSPPGQTNEKLFF	TGTGCCAGCAGCCCACCGGGACAAACTAATGAAAAACTGTTTTTT
-	TRBV15	TRBJ2-3	-	CATSRDLYSSTDTQYF	TGTGCCACCAGCAGAGATCTATATTCTAGCACAGATACGCAGTATTTT
-	TRBV19	TRBJ1-3	TRBD1	CAGGTGIGNTIYF	TGTGCCGGGGGGACAGGGATCGGAAACACCATATATTTT
-	TRBV5-1	TRBJ2-1	-	CASSRENGGNEQFF	TGCGCCAGCAGCCGAGAAAACGGAGGCAATGAGCAGTTCTTC
few	TRBV4-3	TRBJ2-7	TRBD2	CASSQVSAGVNEQYF	TGCGCCAGCAGCCAAGTGTCAGCGGGAGTGAACGAGCAGTACTTC
-	TRBV5-6	TRBJ1-1	-	CASSFVTEAFF	TGTGCCAGCAGCTTTGTAACTGAAGCTTTCTTT
-	TRBV4-1	TRBJ1-2	-	CASSPRVWETGYTF	TGCGCCAGCAGTCCCCGGGTCTGGGAGACTGGCTACACCTTC
-	TRBV27	TRBJ2-1	TRBD2	CASSPLEAGKRGEQFF	TGTGCCAGCAGTCCCCTTGAAGCGGGAAAAAGGGGTGAGCAGTTCTTC
-	TRBV18	TRBJ2-3	-	CASSPGNRQARAEADTQYF	TGTGCCAGCTCACCAGGCAACAGGCAGGCGAGAGCCGAGGCAGATACGCAGTATTTT
-	TRBV5-5	TRBJ2-7	-	CASSFPGSYEQYF	TGTGCCAGCAGCTTCCCGGGTTCCTACGAGCAGTACTTC
-	TRBV27	TRBJ2-1	TRBD2	CASSLSSGLALYEQFF	TGTGCCAGCAGTTTGTCCTCGGGACTAGCACTCTATGAGCAGTTCTTC
-	TRBV11-1	TRBJ2-5	TRBD1	CATSRDRGETQYF	TGTGCCACCTCCCGGGACAGGGGAGAGACCCAGTACTTC
-	TRBV19	TRBJ1-1	-	CASSLHRSPSTEAFF	TGTGCCAGTAGTCTACACAGGAGCCCTTCGACTGAAGCTTTCTTT
-	TRBV6-5	TRBJ1-2	-	CASSPGRTGGYTF	TGTGCCAGCAGTCCAGGACGTACGGGGGGCTACACCTTC
once	TRBV6-6	TRBJ2-3	TRBD2	CASSLAGKQYF	TGTGCCAGCAGCCTAGCGGGCAAACAGTATTTT
-	TRBV28	TRBJ1-2	-	CASSVAVRATHYGYTF	TGTGCCAGCAGTGTAGCGGTGAGGGCTACCCACTATGGCTACACCTTC
-	TRBV3-1/TRBV3-2	TRBJ2-5	TRBD2	CASRPSKAGGETQYF	TGTGCCAGCAGACCCTCCAAAGCGGGGGGGGAGACCCAGTACTTC
-	TRBV5-1	TRBJ2-6	-	CASSLAGGAGANVLTF	TGCGCCAGCAGCTTGGCCGGGGGAGCTGGGGCCAACGTCCTGACTTTC
-	TRBV14	TRBJ1-5	-	CASSQVLGAGYNQPQHF	TGTGCCAGCAGCCAAGTTTTAGGGGCGGGGTACAATCAGCCCCAGCATTTT
-	TRBV13	TRBJ1-1	-	CASSLGGRATEAFF	TGTGCCAGCAGCTTAGGCGGCAGGGCCACTGAAGCTTTCTTT
-	TRBV4-3	TRBJ1-4	TRBD1	CASSQDLWRGREKLFF	TGCGCCAGCAGCCAAGATCTATGGAGGGGGCGCGAAAAACTGTTTTTT
-	TRBV6-1	TRBJ1-6	-	CASSEARTNSPLHF	TGTGCCAGCAGTGAAGCCCGGACAAATTCACCCCTCCACTTT
few	TRBV7-3	TRBJ1-2	-	CASSLVPGYDYGYTF	TGTGCCAGCAGCTTAGTTCCGGGGTACGACTATGGCTACACCTTC
-	TRBV10-3	TRBJ2-7	-	CAISGGTDREQYF	TGTGCCATCAGTGGCGGGACAGATCGGGAGCAGTACTTC
-	TRBV30	TRBJ2-5	-	CAWSVRAGSETQYF	TGTGCCTGGAGTGTGAGGGCGGGGTCAGAGACCCAGTACTTC
-	TRBV7-2	TRBJ1-2	-	CASSLRGDHSGYTF	TGTGCCAGCAGCTTACGGGGGGACCACTCCGGCTACACCTTC
-	TRBV7-2	TRBJ2-5	-	CASSFQAQETQYF	TGTGCCAGCAGCTTCCAGGCACAAGAGACCCAGTACTTC
-	TRBV5-1	TRBJ2-1	-	CASSNRGSPPTEQFF	TGCGCCAGCAGTAACCGGGGGTCCCCTCCTACCGAGCAGTTCTTC
-	TRBV30	TRBJ1-1	-	CASKDGGPEAFF	TGTGCCTCGAAAGACGGAGGTCCTGAAGCTTTCTTT
-	TRBV5-1	TRBJ2-3	TRBD2	CASSTGTSGTDTQYF	TGCGCCAGCAGCACCGGGACTAGCGGCACAGATACGCAGTATTTT
-	TRBV9	TRBJ2-1	TRBD2	CASSGGLAGINEQFF	TGTGCCAGCAGCGGGGGGCTAGCGGGGATCAATGAGCAGTTCTTC
-	TRBV7-9	TRBJ2-3	TRBD2	CASSLVSSGRGTDTQYF	TGTGCCAGCAGCTTAGTTTCTAGCGGGAGGGGCACAGATACGCAGTATTTT
-	TRBV3-1/TRBV3-2	TRBJ1-2	-	CASSPPGTGDGYTF	TGTGCCAGCAGCCCCCCGGGGACTGGGGATGGCTACACCTTC
-	TRBV10-3	TRBJ1-1	TRBD1	CAIWRGPNTEAFF	TGTGCCATCTGGAGGGGGCCGAACACTGAAGCTTTCTTT
-	TRBV11-2	TRBJ2-7	TRBD2	CASSLGTLAGRQYF	TGTGCCAGCAGCTTAGGAACACTAGCGGGGCGACAGTACTTC
-	TRBV4-3	TRBJ2-5	-	CASSQDLSFFGETQYF	TGCGCCAGCAGCCAAGATTTAAGCTTCTTCGGAGAGACCCAGTACTTC
-	TRBV7-3	TRBJ2-2	-	CASSSGLSNTGELFF	TGTGCCAGCAGTTCTGGCCTTTCGAACACCGGGGAGCTGTTTTTT
-	TRBV28	TRBJ1-5	TRBD1	CASSPGTGMDQPQHF	TGTGCCAGCAGTCCCGGGACAGGGATGGATCAGCCCCAGCATTTT
-	TRBV19	TRBJ2-7	TRBD2	CASSPWTSGSSYEQYF	TGTGCCAGTAGTCCTTGGACTAGCGGGAGCTCCTACGAGCAGTACTTC
-	TRBV28	TRBJ1-1	-	CASSSSQHTEAFF	TGTGCCAGCAGTTCCTCACAGCACACTGAAGCTTTCTTT
-	TRBV6-4	TRBJ2-1	-	CASSRGSYNEQFF	TGTGCCAGCAGCAGGGGCTCCTACAATGAGCAGTTCTTC
once	TRBV4-3	TRBJ2-1	TRBD2	CASSQGARRGGREGYNEQFF	TGCGCCAGCAGCCAAGGGGCGCGGCGCGGGGGGCGAGAAGGGTACAATGAGCAGTTCTTC
-	TRBV4-1	TRBJ1-4	TRBD1	CASSQDGTGESNEKLFF	TGCGCCAGCAGCCAAGATGGGACAGGGGAATCTAATGAAAAACTGTTTTTT
-	TRBV5-1	TRBJ2-3	-	CASSLGTLSDTQYF	TGCGCCAGCAGCTTGGGCACTCTATCAGATACGCAGTATTTT
-	TRBV20-1	TRBJ2-1	-	CSASVGVGRWGVNNEQFF	TGCAGTGCTAGTGTTGGAGTAGGCCGTTGGGGGGTAAACAATGAGCAGTTCTTC
-	TRBV7-2	TRBJ2-7	-	CASSPAPGSPAGQYF	TGTGCCAGCAGCCCGGCCCCTGGCAGCCCCGCGGGGCAGTACTTC
-	TRBV7-3	TRBJ2-1	TRBD1	CASSSGQGAYNEQFF	TGTGCCAGCAGCTCGGGACAGGGGGCATACAATGAGCAGTTCTTC
-	TRBV28	TRBJ1-2	TRBD1	CASSPQGALYGYTF	TGTGCCAGCAGCCCACAGGGGGCCTTATATGGCTACACCTTC
-	TRBV19	TRBJ2-7	TRBD1	CASRKGQGTFHEQYF	TGTGCCAGTAGAAAAGGACAGGGTACGTTCCACGAGCAGTACTTC
-	TRBV28	TRBJ2-5	TRBD1	CASRPLDRPKETQYF	TGTGCCAGCAGACCTCTGGACAGGCCGAAAGAGACCCAGTACTTC
few	TRBV25-1	TRBJ2-1	TRBD1	CASRQGANNEQFF	TGTGCCAGCAGACAGGGGGCTAACAATGAGCAGTTCTTC
-	TRBV6-5	TRBJ2-7	-	CASRVDWSYEQYF	TGTGCCAGCAGGGTCGACTGGTCCTACGAGCAGTACTTC
-	TRBV5-1	TRBJ2-7	TRBD1	CASSPSGTGPYEQYF	TGCGCCAGCTCTCCCTCCGGGACAGGGCCCTACGAGCAGTACTTC
-	TRBV2	TRBJ1-1	TRBD1	CASTRTGRTEAFF	TGTGCCAGCACCAGGACAGGGAGGACTGAAGCTTTCTTT
-	TRBV3-1/TRBV3-2	TRBJ2-1	-	CASSHQGYNEQFF	TGTGCCAGCAGTCACCAGGGCTACAATGAGCAGTTCTTC
-	TRBV4-2	TRBJ1-5	-	CASSQEVSRFGNQPQHF	TGTGCCAGCAGCCAAGAAGTGTCCAGGTTCGGCAATCAGCCCCAGCATTTT
-	TRBV24-1	TRBJ1-4	TRBD1	CATRGQGPNEKLFF	TGTGCCACCAGAGGACAGGGCCCTAATGAAAAACTGTTTTTT
-	TRBV7-9	TRBJ2-1	TRBD1	CASSPRTGNNEQFF	TGTGCCAGCAGCCCAAGGACAGGGAACAATGAGCAGTTCTTC